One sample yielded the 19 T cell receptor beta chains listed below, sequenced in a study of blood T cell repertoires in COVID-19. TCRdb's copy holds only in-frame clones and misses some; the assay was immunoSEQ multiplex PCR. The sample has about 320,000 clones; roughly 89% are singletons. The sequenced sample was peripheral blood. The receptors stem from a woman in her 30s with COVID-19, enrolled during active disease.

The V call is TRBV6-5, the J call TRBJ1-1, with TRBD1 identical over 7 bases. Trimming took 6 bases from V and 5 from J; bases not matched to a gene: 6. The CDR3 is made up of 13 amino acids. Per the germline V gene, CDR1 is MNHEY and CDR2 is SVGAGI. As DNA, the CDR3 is TGTGCCAGCAGGACAGGGTTCAGAACTGAAGCTTTCTTT. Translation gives CASRTGFRTEAFF.

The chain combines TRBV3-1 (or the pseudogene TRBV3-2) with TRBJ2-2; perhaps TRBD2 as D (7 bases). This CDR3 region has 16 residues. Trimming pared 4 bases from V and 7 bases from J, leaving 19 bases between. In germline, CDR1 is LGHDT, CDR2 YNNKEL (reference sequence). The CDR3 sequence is CASSRRLGGGDGELFF. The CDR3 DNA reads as TGTGCCAGCAGCCGACGACTGGGCGGGGGCGACGGGGAGCTGTTTTTT.

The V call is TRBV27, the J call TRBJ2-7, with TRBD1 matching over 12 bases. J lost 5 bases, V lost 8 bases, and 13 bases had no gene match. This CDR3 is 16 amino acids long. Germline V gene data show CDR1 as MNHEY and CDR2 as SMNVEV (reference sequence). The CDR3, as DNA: TGTGCCAGCGTGGGAAGTGATCGGGACAGGGGGCACGAGCAGTACTTC. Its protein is CASVGSDRDRGHEQYF.

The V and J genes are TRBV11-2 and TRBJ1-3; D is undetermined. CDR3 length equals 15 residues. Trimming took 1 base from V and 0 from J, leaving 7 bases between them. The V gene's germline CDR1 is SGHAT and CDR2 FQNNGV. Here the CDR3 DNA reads TGTGCCAGCAGCTTAGCCTCCGTCTCTGGAAACACCATATATTTT. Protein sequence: CASSLASVSGNTIYF. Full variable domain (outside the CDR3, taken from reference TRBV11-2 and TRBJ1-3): EAGVAQSPRYKIIEKRQSVAFWCNPISGHATLYWYQQILGQGPKLLIQFQNNGVVDDSQLPKDRFSAERLKGVDSTLKIQPAKLEDSAVYLCASSLASVSGNTIYFGEGSWLTVV.

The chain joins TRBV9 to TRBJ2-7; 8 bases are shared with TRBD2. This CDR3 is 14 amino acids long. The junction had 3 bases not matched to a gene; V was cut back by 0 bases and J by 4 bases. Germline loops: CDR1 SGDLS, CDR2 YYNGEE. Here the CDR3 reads CASSVASGGYEQYF. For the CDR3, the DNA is TGTGCCAGCAGCGTAGCAAGCGGGGGTTACGAGCAGTACTTC.

The CDR3 nucleotides are TGTGCCAGCAGCCCGGGGAATTCACCCCTCCACTTT. The encoded protein is CASSPGNSPLHF. The chain recombines TRBV3-1 (or the pseudogene TRBV3-2) with TRBJ1-6, with D hard to call. The germline gives CDR1 LGHDT, CDR2 YNNKEL (reference sequence). V lost 4 bases and J lost 7, with 5 bases in between. The CDR3 covers 12 residues.

The CDR3 sequence is CASSSLGLGAFF. CDR3 sequence (DNA): TGTGCCAGCAGTTCACTAGGACTTGGAGCTTTCTTT. The chain carries TRBV12-3 or TRBV12-4 and TRBJ1-1; the D is unclear. Trimming cost V 4 bases and J 10 bases, with 13 bases left between them. There are 12 residues in the CDR3.

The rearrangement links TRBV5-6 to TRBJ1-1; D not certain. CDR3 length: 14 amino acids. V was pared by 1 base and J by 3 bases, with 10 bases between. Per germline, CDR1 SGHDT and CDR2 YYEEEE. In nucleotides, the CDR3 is TGTGCCAGCAGCTTGCCCGTATCCTACACTGAAGCTTTCTTT. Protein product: CASSLPVSYTEAFF.

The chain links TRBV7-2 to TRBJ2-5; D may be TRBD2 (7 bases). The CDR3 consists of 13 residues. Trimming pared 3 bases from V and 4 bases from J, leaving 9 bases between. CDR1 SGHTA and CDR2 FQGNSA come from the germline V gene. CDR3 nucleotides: TGTGCCAGCAGCTTTGGGGGGGCAGAGACCCAGTACTTC. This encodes CASSFGGAETQYF.

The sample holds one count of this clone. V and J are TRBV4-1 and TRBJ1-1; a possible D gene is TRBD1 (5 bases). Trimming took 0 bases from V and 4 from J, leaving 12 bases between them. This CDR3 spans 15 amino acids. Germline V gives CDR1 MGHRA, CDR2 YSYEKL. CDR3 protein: CASSQEGVRVTEAFF. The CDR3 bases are TGCGCCAGCAGCCAAGAAGGGGTCAGGGTCACTGAAGCTTTCTTT.

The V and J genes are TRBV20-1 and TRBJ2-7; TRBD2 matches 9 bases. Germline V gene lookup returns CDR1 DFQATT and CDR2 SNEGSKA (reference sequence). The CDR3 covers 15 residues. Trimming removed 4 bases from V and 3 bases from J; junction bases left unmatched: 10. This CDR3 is CSANDLAGTHYEQYF. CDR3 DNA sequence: TGCAGTGCTAATGACCTAGCGGGGACCCACTACGAGCAGTACTTC.

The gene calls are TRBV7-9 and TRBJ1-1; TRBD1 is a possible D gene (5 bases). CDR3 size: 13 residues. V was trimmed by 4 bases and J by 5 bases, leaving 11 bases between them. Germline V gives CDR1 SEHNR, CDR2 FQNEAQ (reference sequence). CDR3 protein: CASSSAGITEAFF. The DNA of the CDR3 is TGTGCCAGCAGCTCGGCAGGGATAACTGAAGCTTTCTTT.

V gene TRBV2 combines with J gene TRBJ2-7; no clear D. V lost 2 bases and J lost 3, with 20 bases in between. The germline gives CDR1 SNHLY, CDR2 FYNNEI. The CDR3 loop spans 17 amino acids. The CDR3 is CASSELVDSGAVYEQYF. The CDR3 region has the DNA TGTGCCAGCAGTGAATTGGTAGATTCTGGCGCGGTCTACGAGCAGTACTTC.

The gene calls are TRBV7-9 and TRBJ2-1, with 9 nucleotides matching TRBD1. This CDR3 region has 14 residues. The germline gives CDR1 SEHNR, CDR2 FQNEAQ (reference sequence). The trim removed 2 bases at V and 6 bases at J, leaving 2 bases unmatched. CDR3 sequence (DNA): TGTGCCAGCAGCTTACCGGGACAGGGCAATGAGCAGTTCTTC. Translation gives CASSLPGQGNEQFF.

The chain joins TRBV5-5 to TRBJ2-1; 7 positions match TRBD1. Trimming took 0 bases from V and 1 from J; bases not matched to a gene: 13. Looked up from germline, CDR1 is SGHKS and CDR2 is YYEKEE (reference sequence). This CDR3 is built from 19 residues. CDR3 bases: TGTGCCAGCAGCTTGGAGGCGACAGGGTACGAGAGTTCCTACAATGAGCAGTTCTTC. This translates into CASSLEATGYESSYNEQFF.

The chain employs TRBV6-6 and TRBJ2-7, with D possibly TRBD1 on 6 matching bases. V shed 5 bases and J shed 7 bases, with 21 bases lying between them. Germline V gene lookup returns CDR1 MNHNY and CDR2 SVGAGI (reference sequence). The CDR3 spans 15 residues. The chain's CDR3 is CASSPQGPKPGEQYF. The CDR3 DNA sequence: TGTGCCAGCAGTCCCCAGGGGCCGAAGCCGGGAGAGCAGTACTTC.

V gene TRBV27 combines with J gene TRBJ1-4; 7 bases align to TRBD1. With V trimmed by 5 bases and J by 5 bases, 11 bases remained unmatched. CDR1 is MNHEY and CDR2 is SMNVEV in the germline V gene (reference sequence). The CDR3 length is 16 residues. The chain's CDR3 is CASSTRRTGRNEKLFF. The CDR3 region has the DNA TGTGCCAGCAGTACGCGTCGGACAGGTAGAAATGAAAAACTGTTTTTT. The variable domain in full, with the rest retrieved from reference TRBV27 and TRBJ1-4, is EAQVTQNPRYLITVTGKKLTVTCSQNMNHEYMSWYRQDPGLGLRQIYYSMNVEVTDKGDVPEGYKVSRKEKRNFPLILESPSPNQTSLYFCASSTRRTGRNEKLFFGSGTQLSVL.

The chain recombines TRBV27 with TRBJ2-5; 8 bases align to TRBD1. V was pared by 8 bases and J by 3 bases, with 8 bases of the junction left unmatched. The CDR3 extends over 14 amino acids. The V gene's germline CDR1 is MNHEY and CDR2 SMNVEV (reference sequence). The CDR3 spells CASAQGALEETQYF. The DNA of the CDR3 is TGTGCCAGCGCGCAGGGGGCTTTGGAAGAGACCCAGTACTTC.

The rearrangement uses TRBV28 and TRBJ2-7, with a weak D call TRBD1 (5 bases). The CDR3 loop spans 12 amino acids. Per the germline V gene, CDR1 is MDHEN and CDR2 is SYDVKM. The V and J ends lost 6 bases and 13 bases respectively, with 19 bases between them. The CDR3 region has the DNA TGTGCCAGCAGGATCGCGCAAGGGGCGGTCTACTTC. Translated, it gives CASRIAQGAVYF.